This T cell receptor (beta chain) originates from a study of blood T cell repertoires in COVID-19. Study overall: COVID-19 samples from acute and convalescent phases originated in the United States, Italy and Spain. PBMCs, B-cell-depleted T cells, or T cells were the source of the cDNA or gDNA that made up the material.

This clone appeared a single time. Authors' analysis steps: Reference gene primer amplification gave nucleated cell count estimates. Libraries were prepared by immunoSEQ multiplex PCR; TCRdb keeps only in-frame clonotypes and omits some of them. The V and J calls and clone size are taken from that table; D and trimming were inferred from the DNA. The table has some 280,000 clones, 86% seen once. V lost 4 bases and J 1 base, leaving 8 bases between the germline ends. CDR3 length: 13 amino acids. The germline gives CDR1 SGHRS, CDR2 YFSETQ. This TCR was recovered from a woman in her twenties or thirties with active or convalescent COVID-19. The sample comprised peripheral blood. This chain links TRBV5-1 with TRBJ1-2, with D tentatively TRBD1 (5 bases). The CDR3 nucleotides read TGCGCCAGCAGCAAAGACAGTAACTATGGCTACACCTTC. Translation gives CASSKDSNYGYTF.